The sequence of this T cell receptor beta chain was determined in a study of blood T cell repertoires in COVID-19 (dated by TCRdb to the early 2020s). Broadly, across the study: The collaborator samples originated in the United States, Italy and Spain and spanned the acute and convalescent phases of COVID-19. The repertoires were released in a freely available public database intended as a resource for research on the immune response to SARS-CoV-2. Where available, HLA class I and class II types were taken from metadata supplied by the sample provider and were not determined by assay-based typing. The prospective study material was composed of cDNA or gDNA derived from T cells, B-cell-depleted T cells, or PBMCs. The sample metadata nearly always contained a de-identified subject ID, COVID-19 status, age in years and sex. Deeply sampled blood TCRbeta repertoires from subjects exposed to, actively infected with, or recovered from COVID-19 were included in the dataset. The samples were drawn from two sources: the first 160 participants of the ongoing ImmuneRACE study, and 1,254 subjects contributed by 6 global collaborators. The study at large found these results: The amount of clinical and demographic metadata varied by source and participant and was provided uncurated.

One collaborating source in Seattle enrolled patients while the patients were actively infected and followed the patients over time throughout the course of disease. Each collaborating institution followed its own protocols to collect whole blood in K2EDTA tubes. Collaborator samples were shipped for TCRbeta analysis as frozen whole blood, isolated PBMCs, or DNA extracted from either sample type. Trimming removed 6 bases from V and 5 bases from J, leaving 10 bases between the germline ends. CDR1 and CDR2 (MNHEY, SVGAGI) derive from the germline V gene. CDR3 length: 13 amino acids, cysteine to phenylalanine. Of the read, only the CDR3 DNA is kept; its 39 bases are in frame from base 1. TCRbeta CDR3 regions were amplified from genomic DNA by means of the immunoSEQ Assay, a bias-controlled multiplex PCR. In the authors' own workflow: The number of nucleated cells in each sample was estimated from the amplification of reference gene primers within the assay. Sequence reads were collapsed and filtered to measure the absolute abundance of every unique TCRbeta CDR3 rearrangement. For each sample, productive Simpson clonality was calculated by taking the square root of Simpson's diversity index across productive rearrangements. As stored in TCRdb, this immuneACCESS dataset retains in-frame rearrangements with V and J assigned. A fraction of the clones does not appear; measured against another copy, unresolved V genes explain less than half of the discrepancy, and the remainder lacks a known reason. The V and J calls and clone size are taken from that table; D and trimming were inferred from the DNA. The sample yields 45,000 to 70,000 clones; approximately 87% were counted once. Around 7.1% of the sample goes to the ten largest clones.

On this clone: This clone's antigen is unknown. No much larger clone is present one base from it, and per-base qualities are unavailable.

Sequencing was done on a sample of peripheral blood. The rearranged chain carries TRBV6-5 and TRBJ2-2; TRBD2 is a weak D gene call, 6 bases matching. The clonotype comes from a woman aged 55-69 years with COVID-19, enrolled during active disease. The nucleotide sequence is TGTGCCAGCAGGGTGGGAGGAACCGGGGAGCTGTTTTTT. Its translation reads: CASRVGGTGELFF.